This entry lists 19 T cell receptor beta chains sequenced from one sample in a study of shared clonotypes between healthy human individuals. The method was immunoSEQ multiplex PCR; TCRdb's version includes in-frame clones alone and lacks a portion of them. This sample has about 380,000 clones, with approximately 97% found just once. The sample was memory CD8+ T cells sorted from blood. Subset in this sample: CD45RO+ cells pooled with CCR7-negative TemRA cells. The source of these receptors is a young man in good health.

The chain is built from TRBV7-9 and TRBJ2-1; TRBD2 agrees at 13 bases. In germline, CDR1 is SEHNR, CDR2 FQNEAQ (reference sequence). This CDR3 comprises 17 residues. V was clipped by 4 bases and J by 4 bases; unmatched bases: 7. The CDR3 sequence: CASSSTGLAGPYNEQFF. The CDR3 bases are TGTGCCAGCAGCTCGACGGGACTAGCGGGACCGTACAATGAGCAGTTCTTC. The entire variable domain, with the rest obtained from reference TRBV7-9 and TRBJ2-1, is as follows: DTGVSQNPRHKITKRGQNVTFRCDPISEHNRLYWYRQTLGQGPEFLTYFQNEAQLEKSRLLSDRFSAERPKGSFSTLEIQRTEQGDSAMYLCASSSTGLAGPYNEQFFGPGTRLTVL.

The chain joins TRBV28 to TRBJ1-2; 10 nucleotides agree with TRBD1. This CDR3 region has 14 residues. Germline trimming cut 8 bases from V and 6 bases from J; bases unmatched to any gene: 9. CDR1 is MDHEN and CDR2 is SYDVKM in the germline V gene. Written as DNA, the CDR3 is TGTGCCAGCTTGACAGGGGGCGTGGGTCATGGCTACACCTTC. Encoded protein: CASLTGGVGHGYTF.

CDR3 region: CASSQVSGNNEQYF. The CDR3 DNA reads TGCGCCAGCAGCCAAGTCTCCGGAAACAACGAGCAGTACTTC. This chain links TRBV4-1 with TRBJ2-7; D not resolved. V shed 1 base and J shed 5 bases, with 12 bases lying between them. Germline V gene lookup returns CDR1 MGHRA and CDR2 YSYEKL. The CDR3 length is 14 residues.

This sequence joins TRBV28 and TRBJ1-1; 8 bases fit TRBD1. The CDR3 loop spans 14 amino acids. J gave up 5 bases and V 6 bases, and 8 bases lay outside the gene matches. Germline CDR1 is MDHEN and CDR2 is SYDVKM. The CDR3 spells CASRSTGGRTEAFF. In nucleotides, the CDR3 is TGTGCCAGCAGGTCTACAGGGGGGCGGACTGAAGCTTTCTTT. The variable domain in full, completed from reference TRBV28 and TRBJ1-1, reads DVKVTQSSRYLVKRTGEKVFLECVQDMDHENMFWYRQDPGLGLRLIYFSYDVKMKEKGDIPEGYSVSREKKERFSLILESASTNQTSMYLCASRSTGGRTEAFFGQGTRLTVV.

The chain has TRBV10-3 and TRBJ2-7; D gene ambiguous. This CDR3 spans 10 amino acids. V dropped 11 bases and J dropped 3 bases, with 8 bases sitting between them. Germline V gene sequence: CDR1 ENHRY, CDR2 SYGVKD. The chain's CDR3 is CARSFYEQYF. The CDR3 region has the DNA TGTGCCCGAAGCTTCTACGAGCAGTACTTC.

V gene TRBV29-1 combines with J gene TRBJ2-1, with a tentative D call TRBD2 (5 bases). CDR3 length equals 14 residues. Germline V gives CDR1 SQVTM, CDR2 ANQGSEA. V shed 8 bases and J shed 0 bases, with 14 bases lying between them. CDR3 amino acids: CSLQRGNSYNEQFF. CDR3 nucleotide sequence: TGCAGCTTACAACGGGGTAACTCCTACAATGAGCAGTTCTTC.

The gene calls are TRBV28 and TRBJ2-7; 7 bases line up with TRBD2. Germline values: CDR1 MDHEN, CDR2 SYDVKM. J lost 1 base, V lost 5 bases, and 8 bases had no gene match. This CDR3 comprises 15 residues. This chain's CDR3 is CASSVRGLPSYEQYF. As DNA, the CDR3 is TGTGCCAGCAGTGTGCGGGGACTACCTTCCTACGAGCAGTACTTC.

As to this clone: This same CDR3 is encoded by further DNA sequences in the sample. V and J are TRBV10-3 and TRBJ2-3, with TRBD2 matching over 13 bases. J was trimmed by 6 bases and V by 10 bases; bases with no gene match: 7. The CDR3 runs to 14 residues. Germline V gene sequence: CDR1 ENHRY, CDR2 SYGVKD. The CDR3 is CATRGLAGLDTQYF. Here the CDR3 DNA reads TGTGCCACCAGGGGACTAGCGGGATTGGATACGCAGTATTTT.

This clone has just one count. V usage is TRBV28 and J usage is TRBJ2-2, with D possibly called TRBD1 or TRBD2 (6 bases each). The CDR3 covers 15 residues. From germline, CDR1 is MDHEN and CDR2 SYDVKM. V lost 3 bases to trimming and J lost 6 bases, with 14 bases between them. CDR3 nucleotides: TGTGCCAGCAGTTTCTCGGGGGCGGTCGCCGGGGAGCTGTTTTTT. Amino acid sequence: CASSFSGAVAGELFF.

The chain combines TRBV19 with TRBJ2-4; no clear D. The V end lost 3 bases, the J end lost 0 bases, and 9 bases lay between the germline ends. The V gene's germline CDR1 is LNHDA and CDR2 SQIVND (reference sequence). The CDR3 is 15 amino acids. CDR3 nucleotide sequence: TGTGCCAGTAGTATGACGACGGTAGCCAAAAACATTCAGTACTTC. Protein sequence: CASSMTTVAKNIQYF. Based on the CDR3 plus reference TRBV19 and TRBJ2-4, the full variable domain is DGGITQSPKYLFRKEGQNVTLSCEQNLNHDAMYWYRQDPGQGLRLIYYSQIVNDFQKGDIAEGYSVSREKKESFPLTVTSAQKNPTAFYLCASSMTTVAKNIQYFGAGTRLSVL.

V is TRBV6-1 and J is TRBJ2-2, with D possibly called TRBD1 or TRBD2 (5 bases each). Germline assignment: CDR1 MNHNS and CDR2 SASEGT. Trimming removed 2 bases from V and 8 bases from J, with 9 bases in between. There are 13 residues in the CDR3. DNA of the CDR3: TGTGCCAGCAGTGAACGTGGGGGAGGGGAGCTGTTTTTT. Protein product: CASSERGGGELFF.

The chain uses TRBV7-9 and TRBJ1-5; the match to TRBD1 covers 10 bases. J gave up 5 bases and V 8 bases, and 18 bases lay outside the gene matches. The CDR3 is 18 residues long. Germline CDR1 is SEHNR and CDR2 is FQNEAQ (reference sequence). CDR3 region: CASGRGTGANKGDQPQHF. In DNA, the CDR3 is TGTGCCAGCGGACGCGGGACAGGGGCTAATAAGGGCGATCAGCCCCAGCATTTT.

The chain couples TRBV5-4 to TRBJ1-2; 10 nucleotides agree with TRBD1. Unmatched junction bases numbered 7, after V lost 3 bases and J lost 5 bases. Germline CDR1 and CDR2: SGHNT and YYREEE (reference sequence). The CDR3 sequence is 15 residues long. The CDR3 loop is CASSSEPGQGYGYTF. CDR3 in DNA: TGTGCCAGCAGCTCGGAGCCGGGACAGGGGTATGGCTACACCTTC.

J is TRBJ2-6 and V is TRBV28; the D gene is possibly TRBD1 (6 bases). The CDR3 runs 15 residues. Looked up from germline, CDR1 is MDHEN and CDR2 is SYDVKM. V lost 6 bases and J 1 base, leaving 10 bases between the germline ends. The CDR3: CASRQGFSGANVLTF. The CDR3 DNA reads as TGTGCCAGCAGACAGGGTTTTTCTGGGGCCAACGTCCTGACTTTC.

V gene TRBV5-1 combines with J gene TRBJ2-7; possible D gene TRBD2, 5 bases. This CDR3 is 14 amino acids long. Deletions cut 0 bases from V and 2 bases from J, with 9 bases between. Germline CDR1 and CDR2: SGHRS and YFSETQ. The DNA of the CDR3 is TGCGCCAGCAGCTTGGGAGGGCCCACCTACGAGCAGTACTTC. Protein: CASSLGGPTYEQYF. Full variable domain (remainder filled in from reference TRBV5-1 and TRBJ2-7): KAGVTQTPRYLIKTRGQQVTLSCSPISGHRSVSWYQQTPGQGLQFLFEYFSETQRNKGNFPGRFSGRQFSNSRSEMNVSTLELGDSALYLCASSLGGPTYEQYFGPGTRLTVT.

The CDR3 protein is CATSISTGLKYF. DNA of the CDR3: TGTGCCACCAGCATATCGACAGGGTTAAAGTACTTC. The rearrangement joins TRBV15 to TRBJ2-7; 7 bases line up with TRBD1. Trimming took 4 bases from V and 11 from J; bases not matched to a gene: 8. Germline assignment: CDR1 LNHNV and CDR2 YYDKDF (reference sequence). The CDR3 is 12 residues long.

The chain is built from TRBV15 and TRBJ1-4; D is perhaps TRBD1 (5 bases). Per germline, CDR1 LNHNV and CDR2 YYDKDF (reference sequence). The V end was cut by 0 bases, the J end by 7 bases, with 12 bases between. The CDR3 is 15 amino acids. CDR3 sequence (DNA): TGTGCCACCAGCAGAGAACCAGGGCCGTCTGAAAAACTGTTTTTT. It translates to CATSREPGPSEKLFF.

The gene calls are TRBV5-4 and TRBJ2-2, with D unresolved. This CDR3 is 15 amino acids long. Germline V lookup: CDR1 SGHNT, CDR2 YYREEE (reference sequence). Trimming pared 0 bases from V and 2 bases from J, leaving 8 bases between. CDR3 coding DNA: TGTGCCAGCAGCTTGGCTGGCAAAAACACCGGGGAGCTGTTTTTT. Translation: CASSLAGKNTGELFF.

This clone was detected once. The CDR3 loop is CASSFTGVVSKAFF. Written as DNA, the CDR3 is TGTGCCAGCAGCTTCACAGGAGTAGTATCCAAAGCTTTCTTT. The chain combines TRBV7-2 with TRBJ1-1; the D gene is possibly TRBD1 (5 bases). This CDR3 has 14 amino acids. Germline V gene data show CDR1 as SGHTA and CDR2 as FQGNSA. Trimming removed 3 bases from V and 9 bases from J, with 17 bases in between. The full variable domain, with the rest looked up from reference TRBV7-2 and TRBJ1-1, is GAGVSQSPSNKVTEKGKDVELRCDPISGHTALYWYRQSLGQGLEFLIYFQGNSAPDKSGLPSDRFSAERTGGSVSTLTIQRTQQEDSAVYLCASSFTGVVSKAFFGQGTRLTVV.